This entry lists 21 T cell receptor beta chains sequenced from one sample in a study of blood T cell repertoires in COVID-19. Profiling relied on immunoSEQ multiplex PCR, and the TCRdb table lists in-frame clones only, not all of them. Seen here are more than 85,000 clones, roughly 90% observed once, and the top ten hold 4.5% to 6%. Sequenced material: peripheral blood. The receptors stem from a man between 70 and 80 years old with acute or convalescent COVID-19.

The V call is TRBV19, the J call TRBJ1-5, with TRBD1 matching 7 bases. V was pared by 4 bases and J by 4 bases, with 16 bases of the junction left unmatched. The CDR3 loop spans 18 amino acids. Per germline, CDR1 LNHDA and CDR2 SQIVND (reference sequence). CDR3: CASSRGVGDRDLNQPQHF. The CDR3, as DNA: TGTGCCAGTAGTAGGGGGGTTGGAGACAGGGATCTTAATCAGCCCCAGCATTTT. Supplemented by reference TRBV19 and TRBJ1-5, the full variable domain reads DGGITQSPKYLFRKEGQNVTLSCEQNLNHDAMYWYRQDPGQGLRLIYYSQIVNDFQKGDIAEGYSVSREKKESFPLTVTSAQKNPTAFYLCASSRGVGDRDLNQPQHFGDGTRLSIL.

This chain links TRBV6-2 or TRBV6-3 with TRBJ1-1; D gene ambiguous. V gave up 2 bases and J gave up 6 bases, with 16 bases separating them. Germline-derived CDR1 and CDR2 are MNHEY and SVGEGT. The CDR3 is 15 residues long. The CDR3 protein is CASSYPGRAHPEAFF. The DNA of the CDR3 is TGTGCCAGCAGTTACCCTGGGAGGGCCCATCCTGAAGCTTTCTTT.

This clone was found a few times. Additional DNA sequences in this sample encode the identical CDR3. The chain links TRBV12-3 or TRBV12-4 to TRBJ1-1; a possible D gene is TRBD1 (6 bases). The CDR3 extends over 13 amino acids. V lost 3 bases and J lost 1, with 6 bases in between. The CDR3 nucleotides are TGTGCCAGCAGTTTGACAGGGAACACTGAAGCTTTCTTT. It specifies CASSLTGNTEAFF.

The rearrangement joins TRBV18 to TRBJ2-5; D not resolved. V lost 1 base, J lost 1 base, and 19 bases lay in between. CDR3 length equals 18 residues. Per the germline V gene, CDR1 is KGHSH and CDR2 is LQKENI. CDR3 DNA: TGTGCCAGCTCACCACTTTCGACGGTCGGAGAGCGCCAAGAGACCCAGTACTTC. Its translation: CASSPLSTVGERQETQYF.

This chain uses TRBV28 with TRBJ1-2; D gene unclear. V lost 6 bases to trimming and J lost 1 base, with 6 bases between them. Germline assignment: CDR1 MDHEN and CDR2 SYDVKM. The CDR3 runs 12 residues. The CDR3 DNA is TGTGCCAGCAGAATTAATAACTATGGCTACACCTTC. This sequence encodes CASRINNYGYTF.

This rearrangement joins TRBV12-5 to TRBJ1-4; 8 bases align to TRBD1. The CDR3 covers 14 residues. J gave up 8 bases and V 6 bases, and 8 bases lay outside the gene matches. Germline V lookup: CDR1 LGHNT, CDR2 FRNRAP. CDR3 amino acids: CASGPDRVGEKLFF. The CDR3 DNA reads TGTGCTAGTGGCCCGGACAGGGTAGGAGAAAAACTGTTTTTT.

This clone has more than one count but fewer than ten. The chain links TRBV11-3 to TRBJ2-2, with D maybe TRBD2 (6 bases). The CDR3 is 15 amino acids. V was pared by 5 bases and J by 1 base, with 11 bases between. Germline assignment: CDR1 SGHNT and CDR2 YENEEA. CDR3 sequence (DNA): TGTGCCAGCAGCCCACTAGCAGTGAACACCGGGGAGCTGTTTTTT. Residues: CASSPLAVNTGELFF.

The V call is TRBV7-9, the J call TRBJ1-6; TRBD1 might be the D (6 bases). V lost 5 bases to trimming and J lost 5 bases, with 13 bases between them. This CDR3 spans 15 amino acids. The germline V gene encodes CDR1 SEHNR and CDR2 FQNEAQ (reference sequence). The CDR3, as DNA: TGTGCCAGCAGCCCGCCGGCAGGGGATAATTCACCCCTCCACTTT. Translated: CASSPPAGDNSPLHF.

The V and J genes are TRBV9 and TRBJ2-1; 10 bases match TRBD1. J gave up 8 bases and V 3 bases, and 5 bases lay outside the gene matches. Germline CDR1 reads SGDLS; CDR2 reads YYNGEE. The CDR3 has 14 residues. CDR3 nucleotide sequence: TGTGCCAGCAGCGGTGGGGACAGGGGCTATGAGCAGTTCTTC. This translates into CASSGGDRGYEQFF.

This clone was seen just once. The CDR3 coding sequence is TGTGCCACCAGCAGAGTCCCGGACAGGAGTAGCAATCAGCCCCAGCATTTT. Amino acids: CATSRVPDRSSNQPQHF. The chain joins TRBV15 to TRBJ1-5; 7 nucleotides align to TRBD1. V lost 1 base, J lost 0 bases, and 6 bases stayed unmatched. The CDR3 spans 17 residues. The germline V gene encodes CDR1 LNHNV and CDR2 YYDKDF (reference sequence).

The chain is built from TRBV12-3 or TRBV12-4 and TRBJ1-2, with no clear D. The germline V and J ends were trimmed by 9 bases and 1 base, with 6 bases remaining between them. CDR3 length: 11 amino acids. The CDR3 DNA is TGTGCCAGTGGCGGTAACTATGGCTACACCTTC. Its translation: CASGGNYGYTF.

CDR3 DNA: TGTGCCACCAGTGAGTCTGACAGCCAGGGGGCTTTCTTT. This encodes CATSESDSQGAFF. This chain connects TRBV24-1 to TRBJ1-1, with D possibly TRBD1 on 6 matching bases. The CDR3 is 13 amino acids. Trimming took off 4 bases at V and 11 bases at J, with 16 bases between the two ends. The germline gives CDR1 KGHDR, CDR2 SFDVKD.

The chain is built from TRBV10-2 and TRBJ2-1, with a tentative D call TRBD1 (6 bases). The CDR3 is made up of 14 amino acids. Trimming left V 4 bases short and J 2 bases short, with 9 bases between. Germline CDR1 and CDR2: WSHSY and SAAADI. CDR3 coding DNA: TGCGCCAGCAGTGTGGGGGCAGCCTACAATGAGCAGTTCTTC. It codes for CASSVGAAYNEQFF.

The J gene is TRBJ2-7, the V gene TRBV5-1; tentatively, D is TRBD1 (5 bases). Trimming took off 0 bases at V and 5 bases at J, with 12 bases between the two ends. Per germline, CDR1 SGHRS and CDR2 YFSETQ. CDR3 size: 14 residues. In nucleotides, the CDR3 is TGCGCCAGCAGCTTGGGGCAGGGTAAGGACGAGCAGTACTTC. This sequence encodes CASSLGQGKDEQYF.

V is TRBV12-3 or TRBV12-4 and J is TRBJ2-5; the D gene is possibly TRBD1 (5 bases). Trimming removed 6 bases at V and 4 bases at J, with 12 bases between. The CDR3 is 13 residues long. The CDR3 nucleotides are TGTGCCAGCAGAACCATGGGGCGAGAGACCCAGTACTTC. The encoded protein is CASRTMGRETQYF.

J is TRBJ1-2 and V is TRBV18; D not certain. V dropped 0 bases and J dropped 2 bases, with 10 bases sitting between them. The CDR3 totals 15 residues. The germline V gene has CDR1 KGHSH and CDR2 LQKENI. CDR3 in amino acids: CASSPPGRANYGYTF. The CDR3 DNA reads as TGTGCCAGCTCACCACCGGGGAGGGCGAACTATGGCTACACCTTC.

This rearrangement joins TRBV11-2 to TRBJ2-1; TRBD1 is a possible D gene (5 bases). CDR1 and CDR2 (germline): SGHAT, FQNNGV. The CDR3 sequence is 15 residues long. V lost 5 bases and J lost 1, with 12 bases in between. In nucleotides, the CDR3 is TGTGCCAGCAGCCGCTACAGGAATTCCTACAATGAGCAGTTCTTC. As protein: CASSRYRNSYNEQFF.

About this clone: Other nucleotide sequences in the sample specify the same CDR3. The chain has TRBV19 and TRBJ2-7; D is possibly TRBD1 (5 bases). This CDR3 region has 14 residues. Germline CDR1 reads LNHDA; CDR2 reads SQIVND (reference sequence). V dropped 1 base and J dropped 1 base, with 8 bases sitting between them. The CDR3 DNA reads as TGTGCCAGTAGTATAGGGCAGGGATCCTACGAGCAGTACTTC. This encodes CASSIGQGSYEQYF. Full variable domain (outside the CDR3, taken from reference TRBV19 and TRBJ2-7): DGGITQSPKYLFRKEGQNVTLSCEQNLNHDAMYWYRQDPGQGLRLIYYSQIVNDFQKGDIAEGYSVSREKKESFPLTVTSAQKNPTAFYLCASSIGQGSYEQYFGPGTRLTVT.

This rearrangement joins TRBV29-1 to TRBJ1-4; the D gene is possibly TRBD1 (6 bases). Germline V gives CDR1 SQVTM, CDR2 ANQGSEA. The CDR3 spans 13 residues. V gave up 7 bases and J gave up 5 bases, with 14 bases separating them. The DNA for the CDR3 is TGCAGCGGCCGGGACACCCAGAATGAAAAACTGTTTTTT. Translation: CSGRDTQNEKLFF. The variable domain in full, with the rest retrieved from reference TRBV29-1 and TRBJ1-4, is SAVISQKPSRDICQRGTSLTIQCQVDSQVTMMFWYRQQPGQSLTLIATANQGSEATYESGFVIDKFPISRPNLTFSTLTVSNMSPEDSSIYLCSGRDTQNEKLFFGSGTQLSVL.

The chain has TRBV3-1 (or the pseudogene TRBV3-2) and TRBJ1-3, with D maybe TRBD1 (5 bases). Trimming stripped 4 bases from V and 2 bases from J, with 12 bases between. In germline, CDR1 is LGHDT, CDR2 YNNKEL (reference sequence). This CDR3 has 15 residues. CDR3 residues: CASSPNSGTGNTIYF. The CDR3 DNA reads TGTGCCAGCAGCCCCAATTCAGGGACTGGAAACACCATATATTTT.

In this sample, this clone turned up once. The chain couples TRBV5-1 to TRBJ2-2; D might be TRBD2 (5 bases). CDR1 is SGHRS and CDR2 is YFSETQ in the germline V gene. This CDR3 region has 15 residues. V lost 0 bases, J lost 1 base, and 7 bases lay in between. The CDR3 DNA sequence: TGCGCCAGCAGCTTGGGAGGGTTGAACACCGGGGAGCTGTTTTTT. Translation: CASSLGGLNTGELFF.